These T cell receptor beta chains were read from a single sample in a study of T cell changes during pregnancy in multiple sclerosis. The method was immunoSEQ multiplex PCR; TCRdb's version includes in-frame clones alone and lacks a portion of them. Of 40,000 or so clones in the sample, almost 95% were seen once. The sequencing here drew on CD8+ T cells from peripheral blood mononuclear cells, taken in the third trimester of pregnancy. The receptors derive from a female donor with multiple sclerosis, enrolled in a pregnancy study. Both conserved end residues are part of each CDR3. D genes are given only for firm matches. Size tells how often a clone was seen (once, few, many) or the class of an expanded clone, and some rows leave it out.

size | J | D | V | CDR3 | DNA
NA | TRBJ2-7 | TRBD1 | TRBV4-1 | CASSLRQGADEQYF | TGCGCCAGCAGCCTCCGACAGGGAGCTGACGAGCAGTACTTC
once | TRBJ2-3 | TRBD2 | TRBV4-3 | CASGEGLADTQYF | TGCGCCAGTGGGGAGGGCCTGGCTGATACGCAGTATTTT
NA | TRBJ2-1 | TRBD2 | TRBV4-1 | CASSQKGLAGPGEQFF | TGCGCCAGCAGCCAGAAAGGACTAGCGGGTCCGGGTGAGCAGTTCTTC
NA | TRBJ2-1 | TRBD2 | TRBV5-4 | CASSSGLADYNEQFF | TGTGCCAGCAGCTCGGGACTAGCGGATTACAATGAGCAGTTCTTC
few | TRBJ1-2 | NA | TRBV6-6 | CASSPGEDGYTF | TGTGCCAGCAGCCCCGGGGAGGATGGCTACACCTTC
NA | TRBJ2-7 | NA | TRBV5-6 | CASSLQQSYYEQYF | TGTGCCAGCAGCTTGCAACAGTCCTATTACGAGCAGTACTTC
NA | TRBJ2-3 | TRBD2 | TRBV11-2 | CASSSGGTTDTQYF | TGTGCCAGCAGCTCCGGGGGGACCACAGATACGCAGTATTTT
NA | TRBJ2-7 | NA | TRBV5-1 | CASSLESFYEQYF | TGCGCCAGCAGCTTGGAATCCTTTTACGAGCAGTACTTC
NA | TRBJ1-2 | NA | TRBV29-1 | CSVVFAEAYGYTF | TGCAGCGTTGTATTCGCGGAGGCATATGGCTACACCTTC
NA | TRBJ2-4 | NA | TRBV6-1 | CASSDRGGSAKNIQYF | TGTGCCAGCAGTGACCGTGGCGGTTCCGCCAAAAACATTCAGTACTTC
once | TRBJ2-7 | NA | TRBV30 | CAWTQIDASRNPYEQYF | TGTGCCTGGACCCAAATCGATGCTAGCAGAAACCCTTACGAGCAGTACTTC
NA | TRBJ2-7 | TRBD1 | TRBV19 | CASSIRQGSEQYF | TGTGCCAGTAGTATCCGACAGGGTAGCGAGCAGTACTTC
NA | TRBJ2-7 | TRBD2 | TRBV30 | CAWSPGGRPSYEQYF | TGTGCCTGGAGTCCCGGGGGGAGACCGTCCTACGAGCAGTACTTC
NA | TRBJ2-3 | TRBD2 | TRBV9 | CASSPISGWGTDTQYF | TGTGCCAGCAGTCCCATTAGCGGGTGGGGAACAGATACGCAGTATTTT